These T cell receptor beta chains were read from a single sample in a study of cytomegalovirus exposure and HLA in healthy donors. The repertoire was sequenced with immunoSEQ multiplex PCR; TCRdb's copy has only in-frame clones and lacks some. In the table there are more than 85,000 clones, under 85% of which are singletons. The specimen sequenced was PBMCs. These receptors were collected from a man aged 25 to 45 in good health and CMV-seronegative. CDR3s include the opening cysteine and the closing phenylalanine or tryptophan. D genes are given only for firm matches. Only some rows state a clone size, as once, few, many or a class for expanded clones.

V: TRBV5-6; J: TRBJ1-2; D: TRBD1; size: -; CDR3: CASSLVPPTGINYGYTF; DNA: TGTGCCAGCAGCTTGGTTCCCCCGACAGGGATTAACTATGGCTACACCTTC
V: TRBV5-1; J: TRBJ1-1; D: TRBD1; size: -; CDR3: CASTRDRILNTEAFF; DNA: TGCGCCAGCACACGGGACAGAATTTTGAACACTGAAGCTTTCTTT
V: TRBV6-1; J: TRBJ1-6; D: -; size: -; CDR3: CASTEGSPLHF; DNA: TGTGCCAGCACCGAGGGTTCACCCCTCCACTTT
V: TRBV9; J: TRBJ2-3; D: TRBD2; size: -; CDR3: CASSVGLGARASGSHRHETDTQYF; DNA: TGTGCCAGCAGCGTAGGACTCGGAGCGCGGGCTAGCGGGAGTCATCGCCATGAAACAGATACGCAGTATTTT
V: TRBV5-1; J: TRBJ2-7; D: -; size: -; CDR3: CASSLGPGTYEQYF; DNA: TGCGCCAGCAGCTTGGGGCCAGGGACCTACGAGCAGTACTTC
V: TRBV11-2; J: TRBJ1-1; D: -; size: -; CDR3: CASSLLENTEAFF; DNA: TGTGCCAGCAGCCTGCTAGAGAACACTGAAGCTTTCTTT
V: TRBV6-4; J: TRBJ1-5; D: -; size: once; CDR3: CASSEMAGLNQPQHF; DNA: TGTGCCAGCAGTGAAATGGCGGGGCTCAATCAGCCCCAGCATTTT
V: TRBV6-6; J: TRBJ1-1; D: -; size: few; CDR3: CASSAVNTEAFF; DNA: TGTGCCAGCAGTGCAGTGAACACTGAAGCTTTCTTT
V: TRBV27; J: TRBJ1-1; D: -; size: -; CDR3: CASSFYGNTEAFF; DNA: TGTGCCAGCAGTTTCTATGGGAACACTGAAGCTTTCTTT
V: TRBV11-2; J: TRBJ2-7; D: -; size: -; CDR3: CASSARQGPNYEQYF; DNA: TGTGCCAGCAGCGCTCGGCAGGGGCCGAACTACGAGCAGTACTTC
V: TRBV7-2; J: TRBJ1-2; D: TRBD1; size: -; CDR3: CASSSSTGTVPVYGYTF; DNA: TGTGCCAGCAGCTCCTCTACCGGGACAGTCCCTGTCTATGGCTACACCTTC
V: TRBV4-3; J: TRBJ1-2; D: TRBD1; size: few; CDR3: CASSQGSGGYYGYTF; DNA: TGCGCCAGCAGCCAAGGCTCAGGGGGCTACTATGGCTACACCTTC
V: TRBV14; J: TRBJ2-3; D: -; size: -; CDR3: CASSQEFIRDTQYF; DNA: TGTGCCAGCAGCCAAGAGTTTATCCGGGATACGCAGTATTTT
V: TRBV5-6; J: TRBJ2-7; D: TRBD2; size: -; CDR3: CACSRGLAVYGQYF; DNA: TGTGCCTGTTCTAGGGGACTAGCGGTCTACGGGCAGTACTTC
V: TRBV6-1; J: TRBJ2-5; D: -; size: once; CDR3: CASSVPGKETQYF; DNA: TGTGCCAGCAGTGTCCCAGGGAAAGAGACCCAGTACTTC
V: TRBV2; J: TRBJ2-1; D: TRBD1; size: -; CDR3: CAAQGSPNEQFF; DNA: TGTGCCGCACAGGGGTCCCCCAATGAGCAGTTCTTC
V: TRBV15; J: TRBJ2-1; D: TRBD2; size: -; CDR3: CATSSILAGVRGYNEQFF; DNA: TGTGCCACCAGTTCCATACTAGCGGGAGTAAGGGGGTACAATGAGCAGTTCTTC
V: TRBV10-3; J: TRBJ2-2; D: -; size: -; CDR3: CAISDRSGHTGELFF; DNA: TGTGCCATCAGTGATCGGAGCGGACACACCGGGGAGCTGTTTTTT
V: TRBV28; J: TRBJ1-2; D: -; size: -; CDR3: CASRRGLTTDYGYTF; DNA: TGTGCCAGCAGGCGCGGACTGACAACAGATTATGGCTACACCTTC
V: TRBV19; J: TRBJ2-6; D: -; size: -; CDR3: CATAPLGWGVDGANVLTF; DNA: TGTGCCACCGCACCCTTGGGGTGGGGGGTTGACGGGGCCAACGTCCTGACTTTC
V: TRBV4-2; J: TRBJ2-1; D: TRBD2; size: -; CDR3: CASSQDSGGYNEQFF; DNA: TGTGCCAGCAGCCAAGATTCGGGAGGGTACAATGAGCAGTTCTTC
V: TRBV7-2; J: TRBJ2-1; D: TRBD2; size: -; CDR3: CASSGTSGPYNEQFF; DNA: TGTGCCAGCAGCGGGACTAGCGGGCCTTACAATGAGCAGTTCTTC
V: TRBV7-9; J: TRBJ1-5; D: -; size: -; CDR3: CASSHSNQPQHF; DNA: TGTGCCAGCAGTCATAGCAATCAGCCCCAGCATTTT
V: TRBV4-2; J: TRBJ2-7; D: -; size: once; CDR3: CASSQDSGDSISYEQYF; DNA: TGTGCCAGCAGCCAAGATTCCGGCGACAGTATCTCCTACGAGCAGTACTTC
V: TRBV5-8; J: TRBJ1-1; D: -; size: few; CDR3: CASSLSGVTGTEAFF; DNA: TGTGCCAGCAGCTTATCAGGGGTAACAGGCACTGAAGCTTTCTTT
V: TRBV20-1; J: TRBJ1-2; D: -; size: few; CDR3: CSAGGEAGYTF; DNA: TGCAGTGCTGGGGGGGAAGCTGGCTACACCTTC
V: TRBV6-5; J: TRBJ2-2; D: -; size: -; CDR3: CASSYLGLASGELFF; DNA: TGTGCCAGCAGTTATCTAGGACTGGCGTCCGGGGAGCTGTTTTTT
V: TRBV5-5; J: TRBJ2-2; D: -; size: -; CDR3: CASSLDRANTGELFF; DNA: TGTGCCAGCAGCTTAGACAGAGCGAACACCGGGGAGCTGTTTTTT
V: TRBV5-6; J: TRBJ1-1; D: TRBD1; size: -; CDR3: CASSYDRDTEAFF; DNA: TGTGCCAGCAGCTACGACAGGGACACTGAAGCTTTCTTT
V: TRBV29-1; J: TRBJ1-1; D: -; size: -; CDR3: CSVEDYGEAFF; DNA: TGCAGCGTTGAAGATTACGGTGAAGCTTTCTTT
V: TRBV27; J: TRBJ1-5; D: -; size: -; CDR3: CASSTTNAVGNQPQHF; DNA: TGTGCCAGCAGTACAACCAACGCGGTCGGCAATCAGCCCCAGCATTTT
V: TRBV6-5; J: TRBJ2-3; D: TRBD2; size: -; CDR3: CASQRGGSDTQYF; DNA: TGTGCCAGCCAGCGGGGGGGTTCAGATACGCAGTATTTT
V: TRBV19; J: TRBJ2-2; D: -; size: -; CDR3: CASSIFQNTGELFF; DNA: TGTGCCAGTAGTATTTTTCAGAACACCGGGGAGCTGTTTTTT
V: TRBV6-1; J: TRBJ1-1; D: -; size: once; CDR3: CASSERVTGTEAFF; DNA: TGTGCCAGCAGTGAACGGGTTACGGGGACTGAAGCTTTCTTT
V: TRBV6-4; J: TRBJ2-4; D: TRBD1; size: -; CDR3: CASSPTGASIQYF; DNA: TGTGCCAGCAGCCCAACAGGGGCCAGCATTCAGTACTTC
V: TRBV2; J: TRBJ2-7; D: TRBD1; size: -; CDR3: CAISKTGQGFYEQYF; DNA: TGTGCCATCTCCAAGACGGGACAGGGGTTCTACGAGCAGTACTTC
V: TRBV5-8; J: TRBJ2-5; D: -; size: -; CDR3: CASSFRPGLQETQYF; DNA: TGTGCCAGCAGCTTCCGTCCGGGACTCCAAGAGACCCAGTACTTC
V: TRBV2; J: TRBJ2-7; D: TRBD2; size: -; CDR3: CASSENLFLQAGEADEQYF; DNA: TGTGCCAGCAGTGAAAATCTGTTTCTCCAAGCGGGGGAAGCAGACGAGCAGTACTTC
V: TRBV30; J: TRBJ2-7; D: TRBD1; size: -; CDR3: CAWDTGTVYEQYF; DNA: TGTGCCTGGGATACCGGGACAGTCTACGAGCAGTACTTC
V: TRBV11-2; J: TRBJ2-2; D: -; size: -; CDR3: CASSFGAGELFF; DNA: TGTGCCAGCAGCTTCGGGGCCGGGGAGCTGTTTTTT
V: TRBV5-4; J: TRBJ2-2; D: TRBD2; size: -; CDR3: CASSLRLAGRTGELFF; DNA: TGTGCCAGCAGCTTGAGACTAGCGGGACGTACCGGGGAGCTGTTTTTT
V: TRBV10-3; J: TRBJ2-7; D: -; size: -; CDR3: CAISEVKDSYEQYF; DNA: TGTGCCATCAGTGAAGTGAAGGACAGCTACGAGCAGTACTTC
V: TRBV28; J: TRBJ1-5; D: TRBD1; size: -; CDR3: CASSSPWTTGGGGPQHF; DNA: TGTGCCAGCAGTTCTCCGTGGACCACAGGGGGCGGCGGGCCCCAGCATTTT
V: TRBV6-4; J: TRBJ2-1; D: TRBD2; size: few; CDR3: CASSSGTSSLNEQFF; DNA: TGTGCCAGCAGTTCCGGGACTAGCAGCCTGAATGAGCAGTTCTTC
V: TRBV6-1; J: TRBJ2-5; D: TRBD2; size: -; CDR3: CASSESGGARETQYF; DNA: TGTGCCAGCAGTGAATCGGGGGGGGCCAGGGAGACCCAGTACTTC
V: TRBV7-2; J: TRBJ1-2; D: TRBD1; size: -; CDR3: CASTPGQGAFYGYTF; DNA: TGTGCCAGCACCCCGGGACAGGGGGCCTTCTATGGCTACACCTTC
V: TRBV9; J: TRBJ1-1; D: -; size: -; CDR3: CASTLGQNTEAFF; DNA: TGTGCCAGCACATTGGGACAGAACACTGAAGCTTTCTTT
V: TRBV9; J: TRBJ2-1; D: -; size: -; CDR3: CASSVRGAPYNEQFF; DNA: TGTGCCAGCAGCGTCCGGGGGGCCCCCTACAATGAGCAGTTCTTC
V: TRBV30; J: TRBJ2-7; D: -; size: -; CDR3: CAWSGLGNTYEQYF; DNA: TGTGCCTGGAGCGGACTCGGAAACACCTACGAGCAGTACTTC
V: TRBV5-1; J: TRBJ2-7; D: -; size: -; CDR3: CASSLSVQEYEQYF; DNA: TGCGCCAGCAGCTTGAGTGTCCAAGAGTACGAGCAGTACTTC
V: TRBV6-4; J: TRBJ2-3; D: -; size: once; CDR3: CASSSGTSTDTQYF; DNA: TGTGCCAGCAGTTCCGGGACTAGCACAGATACGCAGTATTTT
V: TRBV7-7; J: TRBJ2-5; D: TRBD1; size: -; CDR3: CASSQQGTETQYF; DNA: TGTGCTAGCAGCCAACAGGGGACCGAGACCCAGTACTTC
V: TRBV4-1; J: TRBJ2-3; D: TRBD2; size: -; CDR3: CASSQLGLAITDTQYF; DNA: TGCGCCAGCAGCCAACTGGGACTAGCGATCACAGATACGCAGTATTTT
V: TRBV19; J: TRBJ1-2; D: TRBD1; size: -; CDR3: CASSSDRGGYGYTF; DNA: TGTGCCAGTAGTTCCGACAGGGGAGGCTATGGCTACACCTTC
V: TRBV10-2; J: TRBJ2-2; D: -; size: -; CDR3: CASSEIPLTGELFF; DNA: TGCGCCAGCAGTGAGATCCCCCTCACCGGGGAGCTGTTTTTT